The rows below give T cell receptor beta chains drawn from one sample of a study of T cell responses to AZD1222 COVID-19 vaccine. Profiling relied on immunoSEQ multiplex PCR, and the TCRdb table lists in-frame clones only, not all of them. The repertoire holds some 140,000 clones, with 90% to 95% as singletons. Sequenced here: peripheral blood, sampled 28 days after the second AZD1222 dose. These receptor sequences come from an adult who received the AZD1222 COVID-19 vaccine. The CDR3 runs from the conserved cysteine through the conserved F or W. A D gene is named only where the DNA matches it firmly. Size is stated for part of the rows, as once, few or many counts, or as a class when the clone is expanded.

v_gene: TRBV4-2; j_gene: TRBJ1-2; abundance: -; d_gene: -; CDR3nt: TGTGCCAGCAGCCAAGATAGCCCAGGGTGGGATGGCTACACCTTC; CDR3aa: CASSQDSPGWDGYTF
v_gene: TRBV10-3; j_gene: TRBJ1-1; abundance: -; d_gene: -; CDR3nt: TGTGCCATCAGAGGGACGGGGAACACTGAAGCTTTCTTT; CDR3aa: CAIRGTGNTEAFF
v_gene: TRBV5-4; j_gene: TRBJ1-2; abundance: -; d_gene: -; CDR3nt: TGTGCCAGCAGCTCCCAAGGTGGTAATGGCTACACCTTC; CDR3aa: CASSSQGGNGYTF
v_gene: TRBV2; j_gene: TRBJ1-6; abundance: -; d_gene: -; CDR3nt: TGTGCCAGCAGTGAAAGGCAGGGGTCTTCACCCCTCCACTTT; CDR3aa: CASSERQGSSPLHF
v_gene: TRBV6-5; j_gene: TRBJ1-1; abundance: -; d_gene: -; CDR3nt: TGTGCCAGCAGTTACTCTACTGCGGACACTGAAGCTTTCTTT; CDR3aa: CASSYSTADTEAFF
v_gene: TRBV3-1/TRBV3-2; j_gene: TRBJ1-1; abundance: -; d_gene: -; CDR3nt: TGTGCCAGCAGCCAACTGGGGAGGGACACTGAAGCTTTCTTT; CDR3aa: CASSQLGRDTEAFF
v_gene: TRBV2; j_gene: TRBJ2-7; abundance: -; d_gene: -; CDR3nt: TGTGCCAGCAGCGAGGAAGGCTACGAGCAGTACTTC; CDR3aa: CASSEEGYEQYF
v_gene: TRBV5-5; j_gene: TRBJ1-1; abundance: -; d_gene: -; CDR3nt: TGTGCCAGCAGCCCGCCTTGGGTGAACACTGAAGCTTTCTTT; CDR3aa: CASSPPWVNTEAFF
v_gene: TRBV6-5; j_gene: TRBJ2-2; abundance: -; d_gene: -; CDR3nt: TGTGCCAGCAGTTACTCGTCGGTGGGGAACACCGGGGAGCTGTTTTTT; CDR3aa: CASSYSSVGNTGELFF
v_gene: TRBV7-3; j_gene: TRBJ2-5; abundance: -; d_gene: -; CDR3nt: TGTGCCAGCAGCCGACGGAATCAAGAGACCCAGTACTTC; CDR3aa: CASSRRNQETQYF
v_gene: TRBV14; j_gene: TRBJ2-3; abundance: -; d_gene: TRBD1; CDR3nt: TGTGCCAGCAGCCTCTTGAGGGGGCGCACAGATACGCAGTATTTT; CDR3aa: CASSLLRGRTDTQYF
v_gene: TRBV27; j_gene: TRBJ1-1; abundance: -; d_gene: -; CDR3nt: TGTGCCAGCGGCACTAAGACAGACACGAACACTGAAGCTTTCTTT; CDR3aa: CASGTKTDTNTEAFF
v_gene: TRBV10-3; j_gene: TRBJ1-1; abundance: -; d_gene: -; CDR3nt: TGTGCCATCAGTGAGCTGGGCCCCCCGCTGAACACTGAAGCTTTCTTT; CDR3aa: CAISELGPPLNTEAFF
v_gene: TRBV30; j_gene: TRBJ1-3; abundance: -; d_gene: -; CDR3nt: TGTGCCTGGAGTAAACTTGCCGGGACAACTGGAAACACCATATATTTT; CDR3aa: CAWSKLAGTTGNTIYF
v_gene: TRBV18; j_gene: TRBJ1-2; abundance: -; d_gene: -; CDR3nt: TGTGCCAGCTCACCAACTCTTCGGGACGGGGGTAACTATGGCTACACCTTC; CDR3aa: CASSPTLRDGGNYGYTF
v_gene: TRBV21-1; j_gene: TRBJ1-5; abundance: -; d_gene: -; CDR3nt: TGTGCCAGCGGACTCCGCCGGACCGTCAATCAGCCCCAGCATTTT; CDR3aa: CASGLRRTVNQPQHF
v_gene: TRBV6-2/TRBV6-3; j_gene: TRBJ1-2; abundance: once; d_gene: -; CDR3nt: TGTGCCAGCAGTTACGGCGGGGGGCGCCCCCAATATGGCTACACCTTC; CDR3aa: CASSYGGGRPQYGYTF
v_gene: TRBV6-2/TRBV6-3; j_gene: TRBJ2-6; abundance: few; d_gene: -; CDR3nt: TGTGCCAGCAGTTGGGACACTGGGGCCAACGTCCTGACTTTC; CDR3aa: CASSWDTGANVLTF
v_gene: TRBV7-6; j_gene: TRBJ1-6; abundance: once; d_gene: -; CDR3nt: TGTGCCAGCAGCTTAAATGTACGGGGGGGGAATTCACCCCTCCACTTT; CDR3aa: CASSLNVRGGNSPLHF
v_gene: TRBV30; j_gene: TRBJ2-7; abundance: once; d_gene: TRBD1; CDR3nt: TGTGCCTTTATCTCCGGACAGGGATCGTCCTACGAGCAGTACTTC; CDR3aa: CAFISGQGSSYEQYF
v_gene: TRBV5-4; j_gene: TRBJ2-3; abundance: -; d_gene: TRBD2; CDR3nt: TGTGCCAGCAGCCTGAAAGCGGGGGATGGAGATACGCAGTATTTT; CDR3aa: CASSLKAGDGDTQYF
v_gene: TRBV14; j_gene: TRBJ1-6; abundance: -; d_gene: -; CDR3nt: TGTGCCAGCAGCCAAATGAAACAGTATAATTCACCCCTCCACTTT; CDR3aa: CASSQMKQYNSPLHF
v_gene: TRBV7-9; j_gene: TRBJ1-2; abundance: -; d_gene: TRBD1; CDR3nt: TGTGCCAGCAGCAGGGACAGGGGACTCTATGGCTACACCTTC; CDR3aa: CASSRDRGLYGYTF
v_gene: TRBV2; j_gene: TRBJ1-2; abundance: -; d_gene: -; CDR3nt: TGTGCCAGCAGTACCCGGACAGTTGACTATGGCTACACCTTC; CDR3aa: CASSTRTVDYGYTF
v_gene: TRBV7-9; j_gene: TRBJ2-7; abundance: -; d_gene: -; CDR3nt: TGTGCCAGCAGCCCCTCGGGGCACGAGCAGTACTTC; CDR3aa: CASSPSGHEQYF
v_gene: TRBV19; j_gene: TRBJ1-2; abundance: -; d_gene: -; CDR3nt: TGTGCCAGTAGTATTGGCCAGCCTAACTATGGCTACACCTTC; CDR3aa: CASSIGQPNYGYTF
v_gene: TRBV24-1; j_gene: TRBJ2-2; abundance: -; d_gene: TRBD1; CDR3nt: TGTGCCACCAGTGAATCCACGACAGGGACGGACACCGGGGAGCTGTTTTTT; CDR3aa: CATSESTTGTDTGELFF
v_gene: TRBV10-3; j_gene: TRBJ2-3; abundance: -; d_gene: TRBD2; CDR3nt: TGTGCCATCAGTGACTCGACTAGCGGGGGGGCCGGAGATACGCAGTATTTT; CDR3aa: CAISDSTSGGAGDTQYF
v_gene: TRBV12-3/TRBV12-4; j_gene: TRBJ1-2; abundance: -; d_gene: -; CDR3nt: TGTGCCAGCAGTTCCAAGAGGGGTGGTAGCTACACCTTC; CDR3aa: CASSSKRGGSYTF
v_gene: TRBV6-5; j_gene: TRBJ2-2; abundance: -; d_gene: -; CDR3nt: TGTGCCAGCAGTCGGGGACAAAACACCGGGGAGCTGTTTTTT; CDR3aa: CASSRGQNTGELFF
v_gene: TRBV2; j_gene: TRBJ2-3; abundance: -; d_gene: -; CDR3nt: TGTGCCAGCAGGGTGGGATTAATCACAGATACGCAGTATTTT; CDR3aa: CASRVGLITDTQYF
v_gene: TRBV19; j_gene: TRBJ2-1; abundance: once; d_gene: -; CDR3nt: TGTGCCAGTAGTATAGCGCTAGCCGGGGGTATGAGAGATGAGCAGTTCTTC; CDR3aa: CASSIALAGGMRDEQFF
v_gene: TRBV18; j_gene: TRBJ2-2; abundance: -; d_gene: TRBD1; CDR3nt: TGTGCCAGCTCTATCAACTCTGCGGGACAGGGTTCCGGGGAGCTGTTTTTT; CDR3aa: CASSINSAGQGSGELFF
v_gene: TRBV28; j_gene: TRBJ1-2; abundance: -; d_gene: -; CDR3nt: TGTGCCAGCGGCAGAGACTATGGCTACACCTTC; CDR3aa: CASGRDYGYTF
v_gene: TRBV5-1; j_gene: TRBJ2-2; abundance: -; d_gene: -; CDR3nt: TGCGCCAGCAGCTTGGACGGTCCCACCGGGGAGCTGTTTTTT; CDR3aa: CASSLDGPTGELFF
v_gene: TRBV6-6; j_gene: TRBJ1-5; abundance: -; d_gene: TRBD1; CDR3nt: TGTGCCAGCCGAACAGGGGATAGCAATCAGCCCCAGCATTTT; CDR3aa: CASRTGDSNQPQHF
v_gene: TRBV7-9; j_gene: TRBJ2-1; abundance: -; d_gene: -; CDR3nt: TGTGCCAGCAGCTTACGGGAAATCTCCTACAATGAGCAGTTCTTC; CDR3aa: CASSLREISYNEQFF
v_gene: TRBV4-1; j_gene: TRBJ1-5; abundance: -; d_gene: -; CDR3nt: TGCGCCAGCAGCCAAGACACCTTTAGCAATCAGCCCCAGCATTTT; CDR3aa: CASSQDTFSNQPQHF
v_gene: TRBV6-5; j_gene: TRBJ2-1; abundance: -; d_gene: -; CDR3nt: TGTGCCAGCAGTTACGTGGGACCGAGAAACAATGAGCAGTTCTTC; CDR3aa: CASSYVGPRNNEQFF
v_gene: TRBV4-1; j_gene: TRBJ1-1; abundance: -; d_gene: -; CDR3nt: TGCGCCAGCAGGGTCGGGGGGAGAAACACTGAAGCTTTCTTT; CDR3aa: CASRVGGRNTEAFF
v_gene: TRBV18; j_gene: TRBJ1-5; abundance: -; d_gene: -; CDR3nt: TGTGCCAGCTCACTAGGAGGGCCCCAGCATTTT; CDR3aa: CASSLGGPQHF
v_gene: TRBV19; j_gene: TRBJ1-5; abundance: -; d_gene: -; CDR3nt: TGTGCCAGTAGTAGTGTAGGGGCCGGCAATCAGCCCCAGCATTTT; CDR3aa: CASSSVGAGNQPQHF
v_gene: TRBV4-1; j_gene: TRBJ1-2; abundance: -; d_gene: -; CDR3nt: TGCGCCAGCAGCCAAGGTTTGGGCGACTTGCGATTC; CDR3aa: CASSQGLGDLRF